This T cell receptor (beta chain) comes out of a study of cytomegalovirus exposure and HLA in healthy donors. This CDR3 contains 15 residues. CDR1 and CDR2 (germline): SGHTA, FQGNSA. Between the trimmed V and J ends, which lost 4 bases and 6 bases, there was a span of 16 bases. Of note for this clone: The antigen is undetermined.

The PCR contained 60 Vbeta and 13 Jbeta primers. In the source study's methods: Later reanalysis found 70 million to 95 million unique TCR beta chains, roughly 10 million of them shared. Produced via immunoSEQ multiplex PCR; TCRdb's table is partial and in-frame only. For V, J and clone size, that table is used; D and trimming come from the DNA. The repertoire holds approximately 160,000 clones, with about 64% as singletons. Whole-study findings and limits: TCR beta V- and J-gene trimming, according to a later analysis, was linked to a missense DCLRE1C variant. Relative to the approximately 660-donor mean, N-insertions were reportedly fewer in an Asian-associated ancestry cluster in a later analysis. Generally TCR sequences proved uncommon, though certain public TCRs appeared in numerous donors.

Sequenced input: PBMCs. The origin of this receptor is a man aged 50-60 years in good health and CMV-seronegative. The chain is built from TRBV7-2 and TRBJ1-5; perhaps TRBD1 as D (5 bases). CDR3 sequence reads: CASSSIAQGSQPQHF. In DNA form, the CDR3 reads TGTGCCAGCAGCTCCATTGCCCAGGGAAGTCAGCCCCAGCATTTT. The whole variable domain, remainder taken from reference TRBV7-2 and TRBJ1-5, is GAGVSQSPSNKVTEKGKDVELRCDPISGHTALYWYRQSLGQGLEFLIYFQGNSAPDKSGLPSDRFSAERTGGSVSTLTIQRTQQEDSAVYLCASSSIAQGSQPQHFGDGTRLSIL.